Presented here are 7 T cell receptor beta chains from one specimen sequenced in a study of T cells in Graves' hyperthyroidism and ophthalmopathy. Authors of the study amplified TCR beta CDR3 regions from RNA transcripts. RT-PCR in the first round (using the HTBI primer set) targeted the TCR CDR3. Each CDR3 protein gets one entry after TCRdb re-called the multiplex PCR reads with MiXCR. The data contain 750,000 to 950,000 distinct CDR3 sequences, about 38% of them singletons. Sequenced material: blood. These receptors were obtained from a man between 18 and 29 years old with Graves' hyperthyroidism.

The chain recombines TRBV14 with TRBJ1-6, with D unresolved. The CDR3 runs 13 residues. Deletions cut 8 bases from V and 8 bases from J, with 13 bases between. Germline lookup yields CDR1 SGHDN and CDR2 FVKESK. DNA of the CDR3: TGTGCCAGCCCACCGCAAGTGGATTCACCCCTCCACTTT. Its translation: CASPPQVDSPLHF.

A word on this clonotype: Sequence at one end of the junction differs from germline and may be a read error. The J gene is TRBJ1-4, the V gene TRBV7-3; no definite D call. This CDR3 has 15 residues. Germline V gives CDR1 SGHTA, CDR2 FQGTGA. For the CDR3, the DNA is TGCGCCAGCAGCCAAGTTTCGGGGAGGAATGAAAAACTGTTTTTT. Amino acids: CASSQVSGRNEKLFF.

At least ten counts were recorded for this clonotype. This chain joins TRBV10-3 and TRBJ1-5, with no clear D. Germline-derived CDR1 and CDR2 are ENHRY and SYGVKD. V was clipped by 0 bases and J by 8 bases, with 5 bases between them. CDR3 size: 12 residues. The CDR3 region is CAISESREPQHF. For the CDR3, the DNA is TGTGCCATCAGTGAGTCTAGGGAGCCCCAGCATTTT.

This clonotype was recorded once. The chain uses TRBV5-6 and TRBJ1-2; D uncertain. Germline-derived CDR1 and CDR2 are SGHDT and YYEEEE. This CDR3 has 14 residues. The ends were cut back, 3 bases at V and 7 bases at J, with 16 bases in the middle. For the CDR3, the DNA is TGTGCCAGCAGCTCGTCTTCGGTGATAATTGGCTACACCTTC. Residues: CASSSSSVIIGYTF.

The chain is built from TRBV12-3 or TRBV12-4 and TRBJ2-5, with 9 bases matching TRBD1. V was clipped by 5 bases and J by 5 bases; unmatched bases: 12. The CDR3 is 16 amino acids. The CDR3 bases are TGTGCCAGCAGTGCGAGCCAACAGGGGGCAACTGAGACCCAGTACTTC. Translation gives CASSASQQGATETQYF.

The CDR3 loop reads CASRRGQNNSPLHF. CDR3 sequence (DNA): TGTGCCAGCAGGCGAGGACAGAATAATTCACCCCTCCACTTT. This sequence joins TRBV28 and TRBJ1-6, with a tentative D call TRBD1 (6 bases). Germline assignment: CDR1 MDHEN and CDR2 SYDVKM. The V gene lost 6 bases and the J gene lost 5 bases, with 11 bases spanning the gap. The CDR3 spans 14 residues. The variable domain in full, with the rest retrieved from reference TRBV28 and TRBJ1-6, is DVKVTQSSRYLVKRTGEKVFLECVQDMDHENMFWYRQDPGLGLRLIYFSYDVKMKEKGDIPEGYSVSREKKERFSLILESASTNQTSMYLCASRRGQNNSPLHFGNGTRLTVT.

The rearrangement joins TRBV7-9 to TRBJ2-7, with 8 positions matching TRBD1. The CDR3 covers 15 residues. Germline trimming cut 5 bases from V and 6 bases from J; bases unmatched to any gene: 12. Germline CDR1 is SEHNR and CDR2 is FQNEAQ (reference sequence). DNA of the CDR3: TGTGCCAGCAGCCAACCAGACAGGGGAGTTCCCGAGCAGTACTTC. Amino acid sequence: CASSQPDRGVPEQYF.